A selection of T cell receptor beta chains follows, all from one sample in a study of blood T cell repertoires in COVID-19. Measured with immunoSEQ multiplex PCR; TCRdb has only the in-frame clones, and not every one. In the table there are some 150,000 clones, 80% to 85% of which are singletons. What was sequenced was peripheral blood. The origin of the receptors is a woman aged 60-75 years with acute or convalescent COVID-19. Each CDR3 is given with its conserved first and last residue. D genes are given only for firm matches. Some rows mark clone size as missing; the rest say once, few, many or name a class of expanded clone.

TRBV4-3	NA	TRBJ1-1	NA	CASSHISGLEAFF	TGCGCCAGCAGCCACATATCTGGACTCGAAGCTTTCTTT
TRBV6-5	once	TRBJ2-7	NA	CASRDSGLFEVF	TGTGCCAGCAGAGACTCGGGACTCTTTGAAGTCTTC
TRBV11-3	once	TRBJ2-7	NA	CASSLFRDYEQYF	TGTGCCAGCAGCTTATTCCGGGATTACGAGCAGTACTTC
TRBV10-2	NA	TRBJ2-1	TRBD1	CASSDRTGLDEQFF	TGCGCCAGCAGTGATCGGACAGGGCTCGATGAGCAGTTCTTC
TRBV6-5	NA	TRBJ1-1	NA	CASSNPGGNTEAFF	TGTGCCAGCAGTAACCCTGGAGGGAACACTGAAGCTTTCTTT
TRBV28	NA	TRBJ1-5	NA	CASRVGGRVQPQHF	TGTGCCAGCAGGGTGGGGGGGCGCGTCCAGCCCCAGCATTTT
TRBV7-9	NA	TRBJ2-1	TRBD2	CASSFPGLAGGGNEQFF	TGTGCCAGCAGCTTCCCGGGACTAGCGGGAGGAGGGAATGAGCAGTTCTTC
TRBV5-1	few	TRBJ1-1	TRBD1	CASSSGTGGGTEAFF	TGCGCCAGCAGCAGCGGAACAGGGGGAGGGACTGAAGCTTTCTTT
TRBV19	NA	TRBJ2-1	TRBD2	CASSIAATSGSLREQFF	TGTGCCAGTAGTATAGCCGCAACTAGCGGGAGCCTTCGCGAGCAGTTCTTC
TRBV3-1/TRBV3-2	NA	TRBJ2-7	TRBD2	CASSPGLAGGFHEQYF	TGTGCCAGCAGCCCCGGCCTAGCGGGAGGGTTTCACGAGCAGTACTTC
TRBV2	few	TRBJ1-5	NA	CASRSQGASNQPQHF	TGTGCCAGCAGATCCCAGGGCGCTAGCAATCAGCCCCAGCATTTT
TRBV27	NA	TRBJ2-3	NA	CASSSLLVLDTQYF	TGTGCCAGCAGTTCTTTACTAGTCTTAGATACGCAGTATTTT
TRBV19	NA	TRBJ1-3	NA	CASSRGEPGNTIYF	TGTGCCAGTAGCCGGGGGGAGCCTGGAAACACCATATATTTT
TRBV6-5	NA	TRBJ1-2	TRBD1	CAITGVGYTF	TGTGCCATAACAGGGGTAGGCTACACCTTC
TRBV29-1	NA	TRBJ1-2	NA	CSVEGPNYGYTF	TGCAGCGTCGAGGGTCCTAACTATGGCTACACCTTC
TRBV9	NA	TRBJ1-1	NA	CASSVAHGGRTEAFF	TGTGCCAGCAGCGTAGCCCACGGGGGGAGGACTGAAGCTTTCTTT
TRBV28	NA	TRBJ1-1	NA	CASSLYVQGGAFF	TGTGCCAGCAGTTTATACGTCCAGGGAGGAGCTTTCTTT
TRBV15	NA	TRBJ1-5	TRBD1	CATSRQGGNQPQHF	TGTGCCACCAGTCGACAGGGGGGCAATCAGCCCCAGCATTTT
TRBV7-8	NA	TRBJ1-2	TRBD1	CASSPGRRRDRGTGYTF	TGTGCCAGCAGCCCGGGACGACGAAGGGACAGGGGTACGGGCTACACCTTC
TRBV29-1	NA	TRBJ1-1	NA	CSVARGTSTEAFF	TGCAGCGTTGCCCGGGGGACGAGCACTGAAGCTTTCTTT
TRBV28	NA	TRBJ1-2	TRBD1	CASRTGTGWGYTF	TGTGCCAGCAGAACGGGGACAGGGTGGGGCTACACCTTC
TRBV29-1	NA	TRBJ1-5	TRBD1	CSVQTGASGNQPQHF	TGCAGCGTTCAAACAGGGGCTAGTGGCAATCAGCCCCAGCATTTT
TRBV5-6	NA	TRBJ1-6	NA	CASSLQGMNSPLHF	TGTGCCAGCAGCTTACAGGGTATGAATTCACCCCTCCACTTT
TRBV28	NA	TRBJ2-5	NA	CACSLGGGGRETQYF	TGTGCCTGCAGTTTAGGAGGGGGCGGGCGGGAGACCCAGTACTTC
TRBV18	NA	TRBJ1-4	TRBD1	CASSTGTVGEKLFF	TGTGCCAGCTCAACCGGGACAGTGGGTGAAAAACTGTTTTTT
TRBV5-1	NA	TRBJ1-3	TRBD1	CASSLGTGQLYF	TGCGCCAGCAGCTTGGGGACAGGGCAACTATATTTT